A single sample is the source of the 4 T cell receptor beta chains below, sequenced in a study of read filtering for tumor transcriptome and immune sequencing. From roughly 390 ng of RNA, a library with molecular barcoded alpha/delta and beta/gamma adaptors was made. One entry per CDR3 protein results from TCRdb running MiXCR on the reads. The sample holds about 24,000 distinct CDR3 sequences, roughly 22% seen once. Sequenced material: a population of CD138-negative cells sorted from bone marrow. The receptors were gathered from a donor aged 40 or older with multiple myeloma.

Sample share makes this clonotype medium-sized. The CDR3 DNA reads as TGTGCCAGCAGCTTGCTAGCGGGGAGCACAGATACGCAGTATTTT. Amino acids: CASSLLAGSTDTQYF. The chain is built from TRBV27 and TRBJ2-3; 9 bases fit TRBD2. Trimming at V came to 6 bases and at J to 0 bases, leaving 4 bases not matched to a gene. Germline lookup yields CDR1 MNHEY and CDR2 SMNVEV (reference sequence). The CDR3 runs 15 residues.

The sample holds many counts of this clonotype. This chain connects TRBV29-1 to TRBJ2-7; D call uncertain. The CDR3 is made up of 13 amino acids. V shed 3 bases and J shed 3 bases, with 12 bases lying between them. Germline V lookup: CDR1 SQVTM, CDR2 ANQGSEA. CDR3 bases: TGCAGCGTTGAGTTCGGATCTCACTACGAGCAGTACTTC. It translates to CSVEFGSHYEQYF.

This clonotype was counted a few times. The J gene is TRBJ2-2, the V gene TRBV19; 8 positions match TRBD1. The CDR3 is 17 residues long. The junction had 11 bases not matched to a gene; V was cut back by 3 bases and J by 5 bases. Germline CDR1 is LNHDA and CDR2 is SQIVND (reference sequence). The CDR3 loop reads CASSMMAGGLETGELFF. The CDR3 DNA is TGTGCCAGTAGTATGATGGCAGGGGGCCTTGAAACCGGGGAGCTGTTTTTT.

Ten or more counts support this clonotype. V is TRBV7-2 and J is TRBJ1-2; possibly TRBD1 for D (6 bases). Trimming cost V 3 bases and J 2 bases, with 16 bases left between them. Germline CDR1 and CDR2: SGHTA and FQGNSA. This CDR3 region has 16 residues. CDR3 region: CASSLGGGGSNYGYTF. In DNA, the CDR3 is TGTGCCAGCAGCTTGGGGGGCGGGGGGTCGAACTATGGCTACACCTTC.